These 24 T cell receptor beta chains originate from one sample sequenced in a study of blood T cell repertoires in COVID-19. Repertoires were generated with immunoSEQ multiplex PCR, while TCRdb's copy carries only in-frame clones and drops some. The sample yields about 440,000 clones, around 88% seen once. Sequencing was performed on peripheral blood. Receptors were obtained from a woman aged 45-65 years with COVID-19, enrolled during active disease.

This chain joins TRBV18 and TRBJ2-7; 7 bases match TRBD1. The CDR3 consists of 15 residues. Germline CDR1 reads KGHSH; CDR2 reads LQKENI. With 3 bases clipped from V and 0 bases from J, the junction kept 5 bases outside the gene matches. CDR3: CASSPRGQSSYEQYF. CDR3 nucleotides: TGTGCCAGCTCACCGAGGGGGCAGAGCTCCTACGAGCAGTACTTC.

The rearrangement joins TRBV5-1 to TRBJ1-1; D might be TRBD1 (5 bases). CDR3 size: 15 residues. Germline V gene data show CDR1 as SGHRS and CDR2 as YFSETQ. V was clipped by 6 bases and J by 1 base, with 16 bases between them. CDR3 in DNA: TGCGCCAGCAACCCGGGGGATTTTGGGAACACTGAAGCTTTCTTT. It codes for CASNPGDFGNTEAFF.

This clone was recorded once. This sequence joins TRBV5-6 and TRBJ2-6; 12 bases map to TRBD1. The J segment lost 1 base and the V segment lost 3 bases, leaving 8 bases of the junction unmatched. Germline CDR1 and CDR2: SGHDT and YYEEEE. This CDR3 region has 19 residues. The CDR3: CASSSGTGGGWSGANVLTF. CDR3 DNA sequence: TGTGCCAGCAGCTCCGGGACAGGGGGCGGGTGGTCTGGGGCCAACGTCCTGACTTTC. Combining the CDR3 with reference TRBV5-6 and TRBJ2-6 gives the whole variable domain DAGVTQSPTHLIKTRGQQVTLRCSPKSGHDTVSWYQQALGQGPQFIFQYYEEEERQRGNFPDRFSGHQFPNYSSELNVNALLLGDSALYLCASSSGTGGGWSGANVLTFGAGSRLTVL.

J is TRBJ2-3 and V is TRBV5-1; 12 nucleotides align to TRBD2. The CDR3 covers 15 residues. Looked up from germline, CDR1 is SGHRS and CDR2 is YFSETQ. J lost 1 base, V lost 3 bases, and 0 bases had no gene match. The CDR3 DNA is TGCGCCAGCAGCTGGACTAGCGGGGGCACAGATACGCAGTATTTT. Protein sequence: CASSWTSGGTDTQYF. Combining the CDR3 with reference TRBV5-1 and TRBJ2-3 gives the whole variable domain KAGVTQTPRYLIKTRGQQVTLSCSPISGHRSVSWYQQTPGQGLQFLFEYFSETQRNKGNFPGRFSGRQFSNSRSEMNVSTLELGDSALYLCASSWTSGGTDTQYFGPGTRLTVL.

This clone occurred a few times. The CDR3 here is CASSPRTRGHGYTF. The CDR3 DNA reads as TGTGCCAGCAGCCCCCGGACGAGGGGGCATGGCTACACCTTC. V is TRBV9 and J is TRBJ1-2, with 7 bases lining up with TRBD1. CDR1 is SGDLS and CDR2 is YYNGEE in the germline V gene. The CDR3 has 14 amino acids. Trimming cost V 4 bases and J 6 bases; bases outside gene matches: 9. The full variable domain, rest sourced from reference TRBV9 and TRBJ1-2, is DSGVTQTPKHLITATGQRVTLRCSPRSGDLSVYWYQQSLDQGLQFLIQYYNGEERAKGNILERFSAQQFPDLHSELNLSSLELGDSALYFCASSPRTRGHGYTFGSGTRLTVV.

This chain uses TRBV11-1 with TRBJ1-6; D ambiguous. Germline V CDR1 and CDR2: SGHAT, FQDESV (reference sequence). This CDR3 region has 14 residues. The V end was cut by 5 bases, the J end by 7 bases, with 12 bases between. The CDR3 nucleotides read TGTGCCAGCAGCCTGGCCGTGGTGAATTCACCCCTCCACTTT. Its protein is CASSLAVVNSPLHF.

This clone was seen more than once but under ten times. V usage is TRBV19 and J usage is TRBJ1-3; a possible D gene is TRBD1 (6 bases). The CDR3 length is 14 residues. The V and J ends lost 6 bases and 7 bases respectively, with 16 bases between them. Per the germline V gene, CDR1 is LNHDA and CDR2 is SQIVND (reference sequence). The CDR3 coding sequence is TGTGCCAGTAGCCGGGACCCCCAGGGGAACACCATATATTTT. This translates into CASSRDPQGNTIYF.

This rearrangement joins TRBV5-4 to TRBJ2-1; 8 bases agree with TRBD2. CDR1 SGHNT and CDR2 YYREEE come from the germline V gene (reference sequence). The CDR3 has 15 residues. Trimming removed 0 bases from V and 5 bases from J; junction bases left unmatched: 4. CDR3 protein: CASSLGTSGNNEQFF. The DNA of the CDR3 is TGTGCCAGCAGCTTGGGCACTAGCGGAAACAATGAGCAGTTCTTC.

This clone is a singleton in its sample. The chain links TRBV7-7 to TRBJ2-2; D gene unclear. CDR3 length: 15 amino acids. Germline CDR1 reads SSHAT; CDR2 reads FNYEAQ (reference sequence). V shed 2 bases and J shed 5 bases, with 12 bases lying between them. CDR3 region: CASSLSAVQTGELFF. In nucleotides, the CDR3 is TGTGCCAGCAGCTTAAGCGCCGTGCAGACCGGGGAGCTGTTTTTT.

The chain recombines TRBV11-2 with TRBJ1-4; 7 bases agree with TRBD1. Germline CDR1 SGHAT, CDR2 FQNNGV. Trimming took 0 bases from V and 6 from J; bases not matched to a gene: 4. The CDR3 length is 15 residues. This CDR3 is CASSLDGTADEKLFF. The CDR3 region has the DNA TGTGCCAGCAGCTTAGATGGGACAGCTGATGAAAAACTGTTTTTT.

V gene TRBV5-1 combines with J gene TRBJ1-1, with D possibly being TRBD1 (5 bases). The germline V gene has CDR1 SGHRS and CDR2 YFSETQ. Trimming left V 1 base short and J 4 bases short, with 14 bases between. The CDR3 has 15 amino acids. The chain's CDR3 is CASSLYGGEVTEAFF. The CDR3 nucleotides are TGCGCCAGCAGCTTGTACGGGGGAGAGGTCACTGAAGCTTTCTTT. The variable domain in full, completed from reference TRBV5-1 and TRBJ1-1, reads KAGVTQTPRYLIKTRGQQVTLSCSPISGHRSVSWYQQTPGQGLQFLFEYFSETQRNKGNFPGRFSGRQFSNSRSEMNVSTLELGDSALYLCASSLYGGEVTEAFFGQGTRLTVV.

The CDR3 bases are TGTGCCAGCAGCCAAGGGCCGTTAACCTACGAGCAGTACTTC. It is translated as CASSQGPLTYEQYF. The chain carries TRBV3-1 (or the pseudogene TRBV3-2) and TRBJ2-7; D is unclear. V dropped 1 base and J dropped 2 bases, with 9 bases sitting between them. This CDR3 is 14 amino acids long. CDR1 is LGHDT and CDR2 is YNNKEL in the germline V gene (reference sequence).

The chain employs TRBV6-1 and TRBJ1-5; possibly TRBD1 for D (5 bases). The CDR3 has 14 residues. V lost 1 base and J lost 2, with 6 bases in between. CDR1 and CDR2 from the germline V gene are MNHNS and SASEGT. In DNA form, the CDR3 reads TGTGCCAGCAGTGAAGGGGGGGGCAATCAGCCCCAGCATTTT. It yields the protein CASSEGGGNQPQHF.

The V and J genes are TRBV19 and TRBJ1-2; tentative D call: TRBD1 (5 bases). The CDR3 loop spans 15 amino acids. Deletions cut 5 bases from V and 6 bases from J, with 19 bases between. Looked up from germline, CDR1 is LNHDA and CDR2 is SQIVND (reference sequence). CDR3 loop: CASSLLGQAGNGYTF. CDR3 DNA: TGTGCCAGTAGTCTCTTGGGGCAGGCAGGGAATGGCTACACCTTC.

V and J are TRBV6-4 and TRBJ1-2; 8 bases align to TRBD1. V was pared by 6 bases and J by 1 base, with 16 bases of the junction left unmatched. Per germline, CDR1 MRHNA and CDR2 SNTAGT. CDR3 length equals 18 residues. CDR3 in amino acids: CASSPTLWDRSGNYGYTF. The CDR3 region has the DNA TGTGCCAGCAGCCCGACCCTTTGGGACAGGTCCGGTAACTATGGCTACACCTTC.

This chain connects TRBV7-8 to TRBJ2-7; perhaps TRBD2 as D (7 bases). Germline V gene data show CDR1 as SGHVS and CDR2 as FQNEAQ. V was pared by 7 bases and J by 3 bases, with 19 bases between. The CDR3 is made up of 15 amino acids. In DNA, the CDR3 is TGTGCCAGCACCGAAGGGGGGGAGAGGGACTACGAGCAGTACTTC. This codes for CASTEGGERDYEQYF.

The genes are TRBV5-6 and TRBJ1-2; 10 positions match TRBD1. Germline-derived CDR1 and CDR2 are SGHDT and YYEEEE. With V trimmed by 4 bases and J by 1 base, 4 bases remained unmatched. The CDR3 is 15 residues long. The CDR3, as DNA: TGTGCCAGCAGCCCCGGGACAGGGGTTAACTATGGCTACACCTTC. Translation: CASSPGTGVNYGYTF. The complete variable domain, with remaining parts taken from reference TRBV5-6 and TRBJ1-2, reads DAGVTQSPTHLIKTRGQQVTLRCSPKSGHDTVSWYQQALGQGPQFIFQYYEEEERQRGNFPDRFSGHQFPNYSSELNVNALLLGDSALYLCASSPGTGVNYGYTFGSGTRLTVV.

The CDR3 coding sequence is TGCAGCGTTGTCGGATGGGACAGGGTTGATGAGCAGTTCTTC. This gives the protein CSVVGWDRVDEQFF. V and J are TRBV29-1 and TRBJ2-1, with 9 bases matching TRBD1. The V and J ends lost 4 bases and 8 bases, in that order; junction bases with no gene match: 9. Germline lookup yields CDR1 SQVTM and CDR2 ANQGSEA. The CDR3 loop spans 14 amino acids.

The chain combines TRBV9 with TRBJ1-4, with TRBD1 as a possible D gene (6 bases). Germline CDR1 and CDR2: SGDLS and YYNGEE. V lost 0 bases, J lost 7 bases, and 16 bases lay in between. The length of the CDR3 is 16 residues. Written as DNA, the CDR3 is TGTGCCAGCAGCGTAGGCACAGGGTTACGGAGTGAAAAACTGTTTTTT. Its protein is CASSVGTGLRSEKLFF.

The CDR3 protein is CASMESEEYGYTF. The CDR3 DNA sequence: TGTGCCAGCATGGAGTCTGAAGAGTATGGCTACACCTTC. The rearrangement links TRBV6-5 to TRBJ1-2; no definite D call. The CDR3 is made up of 13 amino acids. Deletions cut 7 bases from V and 5 bases from J, with 14 bases between. Germline V gene data show CDR1 as MNHEY and CDR2 as SVGAGI.

This chain connects TRBV2 to TRBJ1-1, with unresolved D. V was clipped by 6 bases and J by 1 base, with 12 bases between them. CDR1 and CDR2 from the germline V gene are SNHLY and FYNNEI. The CDR3 is 14 amino acids. In DNA form, the CDR3 reads TGTGCCAGCAGCACGCGGGGAGAGAACACTGAAGCTTTCTTT. Translating it yields CASSTRGENTEAFF.

The CDR3 region has the DNA TGTGCCAGCAGTTACGGGGGCCCGCGGAGCGAGCAGTACTTC. This translates into CASSYGGPRSEQYF. The rearrangement uses TRBV6-2 or TRBV6-3 and TRBJ2-7; D is perhaps TRBD1 (6 bases). The CDR3 sequence is 14 residues long. V lost 2 bases, J lost 6 bases, and 14 bases lay in between. Germline CDR1 MNHEY, CDR2 SVGEGT.

The V call is TRBV7-2, the J call TRBJ1-5, with D uncertain. The ends were cut back, 2 bases at V and 4 bases at J, with 6 bases in the middle. The CDR3 totals 13 residues. CDR1 is SGHTA, CDR2 FQGNSA, per germline. The CDR3, as DNA: TGTGCCAGCAGCTTACAGGCAAATCAGCCCCAGCATTTT. Translating it yields CASSLQANQPQHF. Full variable domain (rest looked up from reference TRBV7-2 and TRBJ1-5): GAGVSQSPSNKVTEKGKDVELRCDPISGHTALYWYRQSLGQGLEFLIYFQGNSAPDKSGLPSDRFSAERTGGSVSTLTIQRTQQEDSAVYLCASSLQANQPQHFGDGTRLSIL.

CDR3 DNA: TGTGCCAGCAGCCCATTGGCATCGGGAAACACCATATATTTT. Its protein is CASSPLASGNTIYF. This rearrangement joins TRBV7-8 to TRBJ1-3; no firm D call. The CDR3 contains 14 residues. Germline lookup yields CDR1 SGHVS and CDR2 FQNEAQ. Trimming took 5 bases from V and 4 from J, leaving 12 bases between them.